These 9 T cell receptor beta chains share one sample of origin, sequenced in a study of blood T cell repertoires in COVID-19. Assay used: immunoSEQ multiplex PCR; TCRdb lists only in-frame clones, some missing. The sample lists fewer than 250,000 clones; roughly 87% were seen once. Sequenced sample: PBMCs or T cells enriched from blood (not recorded which). The receptors here all came from a man younger than 40 in a cohort exposed to, infected with or recovered from COVID-19 (not recorded which).

The CDR3 protein is CASSSLTGRVANYGYTF. The DNA of the CDR3 is TGTGCCAGCAGTTCTCTGACAGGACGCGTCGCTAACTATGGCTACACCTTC. The chain couples TRBV28 to TRBJ1-2; possibly TRBD1 for D (6 bases). Trimming left V 4 bases short and J 0 bases short, with 18 bases between. The CDR3 covers 17 residues. Germline CDR1 reads MDHEN; CDR2 reads SYDVKM.

This sequence joins TRBV10-3 and TRBJ2-1; D may be TRBD2 (6 bases). Trimming took 7 bases from V and 5 from J, leaving 15 bases between them. The CDR3 loop spans 14 amino acids. Germline V gene lookup returns CDR1 ENHRY and CDR2 SYGVKD. The CDR3 DNA reads TGTGCCATCAATGCGGGAATCATGGACAATGAGCAGTTCTTC. Protein: CAINAGIMDNEQFF.

CDR3 coding DNA: TGTGCCAGCAGCCCCCACGGGGGCTACGAGCAGTACTTC. Its translation is CASSPHGGYEQYF. This chain links TRBV9 with TRBJ2-7; D is possibly TRBD2 (6 bases). The CDR3 totals 13 residues. V lost 4 bases and J 3 bases, leaving 11 bases between the germline ends. From germline, CDR1 is SGDLS and CDR2 YYNGEE. Full variable domain (rest looked up from reference TRBV9 and TRBJ2-7): DSGVTQTPKHLITATGQRVTLRCSPRSGDLSVYWYQQSLDQGLQFLIQYYNGEERAKGNILERFSAQQFPDLHSELNLSSLELGDSALYFCASSPHGGYEQYFGPGTRLTVT.

V usage is TRBV28 and J usage is TRBJ2-7; 8 bases match TRBD1. Germline CDR1 and CDR2: MDHEN and SYDVKM. The V and J ends lost 6 bases and 5 bases, in that order; junction bases with no gene match: 9. The length of the CDR3 is 14 residues. CDR3 bases: TGTGCCAGCAGGCCGGGACAGGTAGCCCACGAGCAGTACTTC. It yields the protein CASRPGQVAHEQYF.

The V gene is TRBV19, the J gene TRBJ1-5; a weak D match, TRBD1 (6 bases). V dropped 5 bases and J dropped 3 bases, with 17 bases sitting between them. This CDR3 spans 16 amino acids. Germline CDR1 reads LNHDA; CDR2 reads SQIVND (reference sequence). The CDR3: CASSPRGRGINQPQHF. In nucleotides, the CDR3 is TGTGCCAGTAGTCCCCGGGGCAGGGGCATCAATCAGCCCCAGCATTTT.

The chain uses TRBV5-1 and TRBJ2-7, with TRBD2 identical over 10 bases. CDR3 length: 18 amino acids. Germline lookup yields CDR1 SGHRS and CDR2 YFSETQ. V dropped 0 bases and J dropped 4; count of bases not matched to a gene: 13. The CDR3 region is CASSLASSGGLSIYEQYF. The CDR3 nucleotides read TGCGCCAGCAGCTTGGCGTCTAGCGGGGGCCTCTCCATTTACGAGCAGTACTTC.

The rearrangement uses TRBV10-2 and TRBJ1-1; 8 bases agree with TRBD1. From germline, CDR1 is WSHSY and CDR2 SAAADI. This CDR3 has 13 residues. The V gene end was trimmed by 3 bases and the J gene end by 6 bases; junction bases not matched to a gene: 3. CDR3 protein: CASSDRTGSEAFF. The CDR3 DNA follows: TGCGCCAGCAGTGACCGGACAGGGTCTGAAGCTTTCTTT.

J is TRBJ1-2 and V is TRBV6-5; TRBD1 matches at 7 bases. The CDR3 loop spans 13 amino acids. V lost 3 bases to trimming and J lost 6 bases; unmatched junction nucleotides: 4. CDR1 and CDR2 from the germline V gene are MNHEY and SVGAGI. The CDR3 DNA sequence: TGTGCCAGCAGTTATTCGGACAGGCATGGCTACACCTTC. The encoded protein is CASSYSDRHGYTF.

The chain combines TRBV28 with TRBJ2-1; 10 nucleotides agree with TRBD2. The J segment lost 8 bases and the V segment lost 2 bases, leaving 15 bases of the junction unmatched. Germline lookup yields CDR1 MDHEN and CDR2 SYDVKM. There are 18 residues in the CDR3. The CDR3 loop reads CASSLLGLAVSRGHEQFF. The CDR3 nucleotides read TGTGCCAGCAGTTTACTCGGACTAGCGGTCTCGAGGGGTCATGAGCAGTTCTTC.